These T cell receptor beta chains were read from a single sample in a study of regulatory T cells in long-lasting Graves disease. TCRdb re-called the multiplex PCR reads with MiXCR, one entry per CDR3 protein. Of roughly 450,000 distinct CDR3 sequences listed, about 20% are singletons. This specimen was peripheral blood mononuclear cells (PBMCs), taken when the disease was refractory, from a patient treated with antithyroid drugs. Receptors were obtained from a female donor with Graves disease. Both conserved end residues are part of each CDR3. The D gene is left open where the match is weak. Not all rows give a size; the values are once, few, many and, for expanded clones, a class.

j_gene	abundance	v_gene	d_gene	CDR3nt	CDR3aa
TRBJ1-1	NA	TRBV11-2	NA	TGTGCCAGCAGCCTCCAAGTTCTCGGACAGATGAACACTGAAGCTTTCTTT	CASSLQVLGQMNTEAFF
TRBJ2-7	many	TRBV9	NA	TGTGCCAGCAGCGTAGGGGGAGACCAAGGCCGGCAGTACTTC	CASSVGGDQGRQYF
TRBJ2-7	many	TRBV2	NA	TGTGCCAGCAGTGAAGCGCATGGAGTGGCCTACGAGCAGTACTTC	CASSEAHGVAYEQYF
TRBJ2-7	many	TRBV2	TRBD2	TGTGCCAGCAGTGAAGGAAGCGGGGGTCTCGAGCAGTACTTC	CASSEGSGGLEQYF
TRBJ2-7	few	TRBV30	NA	TGTGCCTGGGAGGATTTGGTCGGGACCTACGAGCAGTACTTC	CAWEDLVGTYEQYF
TRBJ1-2	NA	TRBV7-9	NA	TGTGCCAGCAGCCCCATAGGACGGAGCTATGGCTACACCTTC	CASSPIGRSYGYTF
TRBJ1-1	many	TRBV6-5	NA	TGTGCCAGCAGTTACGTGGGGGGCACTGAAGCTTTCTTT	CASSYVGGTEAFF
TRBJ2-5	few	TRBV19	NA	TGTGCCAGTAGTATAGTACCCCCGGAGACCCAGTACTTC	CASSIVPPETQYF
TRBJ2-5	few	TRBV30	NA	TGTGCCTGGCGGCAGGTCCTTCAAAAGACCCAGTACTTC	CAWRQVLQKTQYF
TRBJ2-5	many	TRBV12-3/TRBV12-4	TRBD2	TGTGCCAGCAGCAATCTAGCGGGGGGTTGGACCCAGTACTTC	CASSNLAGGWTQYF
TRBJ2-7	few	TRBV5-1	NA	TGCGCCAGCAGCTTGGGACAGACCGTGGACGAGCAGTACTTC	CASSLGQTVDEQYF
TRBJ2-5	NA	TRBV20-1	NA	TGCAGTGTTAGGGGGGCCGGGACCCCGGGAGAGACCCAGTACTTC	CSVRGAGTPGETQYF
TRBJ1-1	few	TRBV3-1	TRBD1	TGTGCCAGCAGCCAAAACAGGGGGGGGGGCACTGAAGCTTTCTTT	CASSQNRGGGTEAFF
TRBJ2-1	NA	TRBV2	TRBD2	TGTGCCAGCAGTGAACCCGTGCAGCGGGGTCCCAATGAGCAGTTCTTC	CASSEPVQRGPNEQFF
TRBJ1-1	many	TRBV12-3/TRBV12-4	NA	TGTGCCAGCAGTGCCGACCCGAACACTGAAGCTTTCTTT	CASSADPNTEAFF
TRBJ2-7	NA	TRBV20-1	NA	TGCAGTGCTAGAAGCCGAAACGAACTTTACGAGCAGTACTTC	CSARSRNELYEQYF
TRBJ2-5	few	TRBV18	NA	TGTGCCAGCTCACCACCTAGTCACGGAGAGACCCAGTACTTC	CASSPPSHGETQYF
TRBJ2-5	NA	TRBV11-2	TRBD2	TGTGCCAGCAGCTCGCAATACCCAGCGGGGGGGCCGGGGGAGACCCAGTACTTC	CASSSQYPAGGPGETQYF
TRBJ2-7	NA	TRBV5-1	TRBD1	TGCGCCAGCAGCGCCGGACAGGGGGCGCTTTACGAGCAGTACTTC	CASSAGQGALYEQYF
TRBJ1-1	NA	TRBV5-6	NA	TGTGCCAGCAGCTTTGGGGCCCGGAACACTGAAGCTTTCTTT	CASSFGARNTEAFF
TRBJ2-7	few	TRBV29-1	TRBD1	TGCAGCGTCCAAACCGGGACAGGGGTTAGAAATTCCTACGAGCAGTACTTC	CSVQTGTGVRNSYEQYF
TRBJ2-1	NA	TRBV29-1	NA	TGCAGCGTTGAGGTCGTCTCCTACAATGAGCAGTTCTTC	CSVEVVSYNEQFF
TRBJ1-2	many	TRBV12-3/TRBV12-4	TRBD1	TGTGCCAGCAGTTTGGGCAGGGGGCGAAACTATGGCTACACCTTC	CASSLGRGRNYGYTF
TRBJ2-7	many	TRBV6-2/TRBV6-3	TRBD1	TGTGCCAGCAGTTCCCGGGACAGTGCCTTGTGCGAGCAGTACTTC	CASSSRDSALCEQYF
TRBJ2-7	many	TRBV13	TRBD1	TGTGCCAGCAGCTCACCGGGACAGGGCAACGAGCAGTACTTC	CASSSPGQGNEQYF
TRBJ1-6	many	TRBV28	TRBD1	TGTGCCAGCAGTCAGCCCGACAGGGGACCCCTCCACTTT	CASSQPDRGPLHF
TRBJ1-3	few	TRBV2	NA	TGTGCCAGCACGGAACAGGCCTCCTCTGGAAACACCATATATTTT	CASTEQASSGNTIYF
TRBJ2-5	few	TRBV29-1	NA	TGCAGCGTTTCTAGCCAAAGGTGGCAAGAGACCCAGTACTTC	CSVSSQRWQETQYF
TRBJ2-7	many	TRBV7-8	NA	TGTGCCAGCAGCTTAGCAGGGGTCGAGCAGTACTTC	CASSLAGVEQYF
TRBJ1-1	many	TRBV6-1	NA	TGTGCCAGCAGCCGGGGGGGCCTAGGGGACACTGAAGCTTTCTTT	CASSRGGLGDTEAFF
TRBJ1-1	many	TRBV29-1	NA	TGCAGCGCTAAGGGGGGGCTGGACACTGAAGCTTTCTTT	CSAKGGLDTEAFF
TRBJ2-7	NA	TRBV5-6	NA	TGTGCCAGCAAGGTGTATATGTCAGGGAGAGAGCAGTACTTC	CASKVYMSGREQYF
TRBJ1-1	many	TRBV2	NA	TGTGCCAGCACCCTGGACAGGAACACTGAAGCTTTCTTT	CASTLDRNTEAFF
TRBJ1-6	NA	TRBV20-1	NA	TGCAGTGCTAGGAAGGACACAAATTCACCCCTCCACTTT	CSARKDTNSPLHF
TRBJ2-2	many	TRBV12-3/TRBV12-4	TRBD2	TGTGCCAGCAGTCGAGGACTAGCAATTCCGAACACCGGGGAGCTGTTTTTT	CASSRGLAIPNTGELFF
TRBJ2-5	many	TRBV30	TRBD1	TGTGCCTGGAGAACTACAGGGGGGCGGGAGACCCAGTACTTC	CAWRTTGGRETQYF
TRBJ2-7	few	TRBV20-1	NA	TGCAGTGCTAGCTTGGGGACCTACGAGCAGTACTTC	CSASLGTYEQYF
TRBJ2-7	many	TRBV28	NA	TGTGCCAGCAGTCCCCCGCCCCCCGGGCCGGGGCGGGACGAGCAGTACTTC	CASSPPPPGPGRDEQYF
TRBJ1-1	many	TRBV19	NA	TGTGCCAGTAGTAGGACGTCGAACACTGAAGCTTTCTTT	CASSRTSNTEAFF
TRBJ2-3	NA	TRBV11-2	NA	TGTGCCAGCAGACTGTCTCAGGGGAGGACAGATACGCAGTATTTT	CASRLSQGRTDTQYF
TRBJ1-5	NA	TRBV25-1	NA	TGTGCCAGCAGTGCGCCTTGGGGGGAAAATCAGCCCCAGCATTTT	CASSAPWGENQPQHF
TRBJ2-6	many	TRBV6-1	NA	TGTGCCAGCAGTGAAGCGCTCGGGGGTAGCGCAGTCCCTGGGGCCAACGTCCTGACTTTC	CASSEALGGSAVPGANVLTF
TRBJ2-7	many	TRBV6-7	NA	TGTGCCAGCAGCCCTGACTTTTACGAGCAGTACTTC	CASSPDFYEQYF
TRBJ1-2	NA	TRBV9	NA	TGTGCCAGCAGCGATGACACTCTAAGGGGTAACTATGGCTACACCTTC	CASSDDTLRGNYGYTF
TRBJ1-1	few	TRBV7-2	NA	TGTGCCAGCAGCTACGGAGGGTGGGACACTGAAGCTTTCTTT	CASSYGGWDTEAFF
TRBJ1-5	NA	TRBV20-1	TRBD1	TGCAGTGCCGACAGGGGCAATCAGCCCCAGCATTTT	CSADRGNQPQHF